This T cell receptor beta chain was profiled in a study of cytomegalovirus exposure and HLA in healthy donors (dated by TCRdb to 2016 to 2017). Regarding the complete study: According to an earlier analysis of 587 of the donors, about 180 million T cells yielded 90 million to 140 million unique TCR beta sequences and approximately 280 Gb of sequence data. Approximately 300 gigabases of sequencing data and around 85 million unique TCR sequences made up an early release that covered about 640 HLA-typed donors. Among the roughly 380 genotyped donors, about 83% belonged to the genetic ancestry cluster associated with self-reported Caucasian donors. The study was designed to test whether signatures of past pathogen exposure could be identified by cataloging public T cell receptors. Using immunosequencing, the study profiled T cell repertoires from roughly 650 subjects and related those repertoires to cytomegalovirus serostatus. Besides the first cohort of 500 to 700 subjects, a separate validation cohort made up of roughly 130 different subjects was used. To predict cytomegalovirus infection status, the study brought together high-throughput TCR immunosequencing, statistical association of individual TCRs with disease status, and machine learning. A later analysis re-examined previously published TCR beta repertoires from more than 600 donors and added high-resolution HLA genotyping to investigate patterns of TCR occurrence. In the later analysis, no new phenotypic data were used to find candidate immune exposures; instead, reliance was placed on TCR beta sequences and their occurrence across donors. An earlier analysis of 587 of the donors used high-throughput TCR beta sequencing to judge whether each TCR beta V gene segment behaved as functional or pseudogenic. Donor age, sex, ethnicity and CMV serostatus were compiled together with the repertoire data. In a later genetic analysis, genome-wide SNP genotypes for about 55% of the 666 donors were used, and that subset was treated as a discovery cohort. Every discovery cohort repertoire had been produced on one sequencing platform. HLA typing covered class I and class II loci at four-digit resolution. The number of donors typed differed by locus, with roughly 620-630 for A, B, C, DRB1 and DQB1, approximately 500 for DQA1, approximately 570 for DPA1, and some 470 for DPB1. About five DR-DQ haplotypes were treated as single units for association and clustering because of strong linkage in the cohort. On average, around 200,000 unique TCR beta nucleotide sequences were sequenced per donor among about 400 genotyped donors of the cohort, with around 19% of those sequences being non-productive.

Library method: the immunoSEQ multiplex PCR assay. The multiplex PCR relied on a mix of 60 forward primers for TCR Vbeta segments and 13 reverse primers for TCR Jbeta segments. Amplification of the CDR3 region of rearranged TCR beta genes was performed with a multiplex PCR assay on genomic DNA. The amplified TCR beta libraries were sequenced on the Illumina HiSeq System as 87-base-pair reads. In the authors' own workflow: Across the roughly 640 repertoires, a later analysis counted approximately 83 million unique TCR beta chains, approximately 10 million of which were shared by at least two donors. To remove PCR and sequencing errors, raw reads were error-corrected and collapsed into unique sequences using a nearest-neighbor algorithm that merged closely related sequences. V, D and J gene segments were assigned by aligning CDR3 sequences to IMGT reference sequences. For a sequence to be retained, at least a six-nucleotide match to both a V gene segment and a J gene segment was required. A rearrangement counted as productive if the CDR3 had no stop codons and remained in frame with V and J, and every other rearrangement counted as non-productive. Following IMGT convention, CDR3 was defined as the stretch from the second conserved V-encoded cysteine to the conserved J-encoded phenylalanine. In an earlier analysis of approximately 590 of the donors, sequences lacking an unambiguous match to a single V gene segment were excluded. An earlier analysis of a few hundred of the donors classified V segments as functional when productive rearrangements were above 56.7% and as segregating when the standard deviation between donors was above 5%. To diagnose cytomegalovirus status from the catalog of TCR beta chain sequences, a statistical classification framework was built. A later analysis assigned V and J genes by comparing TCR nucleotide sequences with IMGT/GENE-DB human TR gene sequences. A later analysis assigned CDR3 sequences and most-parsimonious VDJ recombination scenarios with the TCRdist pipeline. A later analysis defined each TCR beta chain by its CDR3 amino acid sequence plus V-gene family, and excluded reads lacking a unique V-gene family. To address suspected cross-contamination and a sequencing artifact, a later analysis removed around 590 highly shared, low-generation-probability nucleotide sequences. For each public chain, a later analysis derived a clonal expansion index from normalized ranks of inferred template counts within each repertoire. Generation probabilities in a later analysis came from a VDJ recombination model fitted to out-of-frame rearrangements, and those results were checked against IGoR. In a later analysis, hypergeometric tests were used to score TCR-TCR, TCR-HLA and TCR-CMV co-occurrence, with a repertoire-size bias correction applied to TCR pairs. A later analysis estimated false discovery rates by permuting HLA or CMV assignments 20 times. In a later analysis, co-occurring TCRs were grouped using DBSCAN, with TCRdist sequence similarity added in when clustering inside HLA-allele-positive subsets. Repertoires with fewer than 30,000 or more than 120,000 public chains, plus five repertoires with anomalous nucleotide sharing, were excluded from co-occurrence clustering. TCRdb provides this immuneACCESS table in a form limited to in-frame rearrangements. Some clones are lacking; in checked studies, under half of them reflect an unresolved V gene, and why the rest are absent is not known. V, J and clone size derive from that table, while D and trimming were established from the DNA sequence. For this sample the table gives some 98,000 clones, of which approximately 82% were detected only once. The ten largest clonotypes hold approximately 3.7% of the sample.

V lost 0 bases and J lost 0 bases; the stretch between them is 12 bases long. The CDR3, from cysteine to phenylalanine, totals 17 residues. The entry retains the CDR3 DNA only, 51 bases that are in frame from base 1. CDR1 LNHNV and CDR2 YYDKDF are derived from the germline V gene (reference sequence). Of note for this clone: The clone's antigen remains unknown. No base quality values were provided; no much bigger clone lies one nucleotide off.

In total, 500 to 700 healthy bone marrow donors made up the cohort. Cohort members were all nominally healthy when sampled, although unrecorded immune exposures were likely present. The donor tested CMV seropositive, placing the donor among the approximately 290 seropositive members of the cohort. Each donor provided a peripheral blood sample, and peripheral blood mononuclear cells were used for TCR beta sequencing. The Qiagen DNeasy Blood Extraction Kit was used to extract genomic DNA from the blood cell samples. Results the study describes overall, beyond this receptor: In a later analysis, most CMV-associated TCR beta chains were found to appear HLA-restricted, with HLA associations seemingly driven largely by CMV exposure. In a later analysis, several top co-occurrence clusters were reported to appear linked to parvovirus B19, influenza, CMV and Epstein-Barr virus. While some public TCRs were present in many individuals, most TCR sequences turned up only very rarely across donors. According to a later genetic analysis, donors in an Asian-associated ancestry cluster had fewer N-insertions in productive TCRs than the roughly 700-donor mean. The cohort was sequenced for TCR beta chains only, and without alpha or paired-chain data the features that could be detected were limited. A further reported finding was that TCR beta sequences accurately predicted the HLA-A and HLA-B alleles for most subjects in the first cohort. The 87-base-pair reads could not distinguish some IMGT-functional V segments, including TRBV6-2 and TRBV6-3, so those segments were excluded. Immune exposure information for the cohort was limited to CMV serostatus. The study gave a list of 150 to 200 TCR beta chains associated with cytomegalovirus. Because HLA typing was missing for some donors at each locus, association tests included only the typed subset. Linkage disequilibrium might explain the correlated functional status among segregating V segments, but an unknown experimental factor could not be excluded. A later genetic analysis associated a missense DCLRE1C variant with V-gene and J-gene trimming of TCR beta chains, and an independent cohort replicated the association. The authors suggested that the approach could potentially be extended to other disease states and immunological phenotypes. The classifier was reported to diagnose cytomegalovirus status with high specificity and sensitivity in both the original cohort and the validation cohort. When HLA alleles, especially DR and DQ, strongly co-occurred, TCR associations were difficult to assign to individual alleles. Three of the identified cytomegalovirus-associated TCR beta chains were confirmed in vitro to be specific for cytomegalovirus antigens. A group of highly shared sequence variants was considered likely to be a technical artifact of the sequencing pipeline. According to a later analysis, TCR association rates differed among HLA loci, with DRB1 alleles showing the most associated TCRs and HLA-C alleles showing the fewest. The presence/absence analyses assumed that sequencing depth was roughly uniform across donors, and that assumption may not be true. In a later analysis, HLA-associated TCR beta chains were found to be more clonally expanded and to have lower generation probabilities than equally common non-associated chains. An earlier analysis of approximately 540 of the donors showed that most TCR beta V segments appeared in productive rearrangements either about 90% or about 30% of the time, which broadly matched IMGT annotations. The earlier analysis of nearly 600 of the donors excluded some 15 rarely observed V segments, including chromosome 9 orphons, because counts were too low. At a false discovery rate of 0.05, a later analysis linked about 16,000 TCR beta sequences to specific HLA alleles.

The receptor was isolated from a female donor in good health and CMV-seropositive. The specimen was PBMCs. This chain is built from TRBV15 and TRBJ1-3, with no D gene named confidently. DNA sequence: TGTGCCACCAGCAGAGATGTAAGTCCCAGCTCTGGAAACACCATATATTTT. This sequence encodes CATSRDVSPSSGNTIYF.